What follows are 27 T cell receptor beta chains derived from one specimen sequenced in a study of blood T cell repertoires in COVID-19. Method: immunoSEQ multiplex PCR; TCRdb's copy keeps in-frame clones and lacks some. Here the sample spans fewer than 250,000 clones, around nine tenths being singletons. The sequencing input was peripheral blood. The receptor source for this set is a middle-aged man with acute or convalescent COVID-19.

V and J are TRBV7-9 and TRBJ1-5; D remains ambiguous. This CDR3 is 17 amino acids long. V gave up 5 bases and J gave up 9 bases, with 26 bases separating them. The V gene's germline CDR1 is SEHNR and CDR2 FQNEAQ (reference sequence). In DNA, the CDR3 is TGTGCCAGCAGCCCCCCCGAGGGCCCAATTCAAGGCCGGCCCCAGCATTTT. Translated, it gives CASSPPEGPIQGRPQHF.

In its sample, this clone was seen a few times. The chain is built from TRBV12-3 or TRBV12-4 and TRBJ1-4; D uncertain. Trimming removed 3 bases at V and 7 bases at J, with 9 bases between. The CDR3 totals 13 residues. The CDR3 DNA reads TGTGCCAGCAGTTTGGTATCCGGTGAAAAACTGTTTTTT. Its protein is CASSLVSGEKLFF.

The rearrangement links TRBV30 to TRBJ1-1, with D hard to call. The CDR3 spans 13 residues. Germline V gives CDR1 GTSNPN, CDR2 SVGIG (reference sequence). Trimming removed 2 bases at V and 1 base at J, with 8 bases between. This chain's CDR3 is CAWSPGRNTEAFF. The DNA of the CDR3 is TGTGCCTGGAGTCCAGGCAGGAACACTGAAGCTTTCTTT. The variable domain in full, with the rest retrieved from reference TRBV30 and TRBJ1-1, is SQTIHQWPATLVQPVGSPLSLECTVEGTSNPNLYWYRQAAGRGLQLLFYSVGIGQISSEVPQNLSASRPQDRQFILSSKKLLLSDSGFYLCAWSPGRNTEAFFGQGTRLTVV.

The rearrangement uses TRBV4-2 and TRBJ2-3; D is undetermined. With 3 bases removed from V and 2 bases from J, the gap between germline ends came to 9 bases. This CDR3 contains 14 residues. Germline CDR1 is LGHNA and CDR2 is YNFKEQ. CDR3 residues: CASSHERSTDTQYF. The CDR3, as DNA: TGTGCCAGCAGCCATGAGAGGTCCACAGATACGCAGTATTTT.

J is TRBJ2-6 and V is TRBV2; 9 nucleotides line up with TRBD1. CDR3 length equals 17 residues. The J segment lost 0 bases and the V segment lost 10 bases, leaving 10 bases of the junction unmatched. In germline, CDR1 is SNHLY, CDR2 FYNNEI. As DNA, the CDR3 is TGTGCCATTCCTGCCGGGACAGGGAGCTCTGGGGCCAACGTCCTGACTTTC. Residues: CAIPAGTGSSGANVLTF.

The V gene is TRBV7-9, the J gene TRBJ2-5; possibly TRBD2 for D (6 bases). V lost 2 bases and J 2 bases, leaving 15 bases between the germline ends. CDR1 and CDR2 (germline): SEHNR, FQNEAQ (reference sequence). The CDR3 is 16 amino acids. The CDR3 sequence is CASSLMGGAWQETQYF. The CDR3 nucleotides read TGTGCCAGCAGCTTAATGGGCGGGGCCTGGCAAGAGACCCAGTACTTC.

The chain links TRBV18 to TRBJ1-5, with 8 bases aligning to TRBD1. CDR1 KGHSH and CDR2 LQKENI come from the germline V gene. With V trimmed by 5 bases and J by 5 bases, 8 bases remained unmatched. CDR3 length: 15 amino acids. The CDR3 region is CASSKYDRGDQPQHF. DNA for the CDR3: TGTGCCAGCTCAAAATACGACAGGGGAGATCAGCCCCAGCATTTT.

The rearrangement links TRBV28 to TRBJ1-5; 7 bases fit TRBD1. This CDR3 has 15 residues. Germline trimming cut 6 bases from V and 4 bases from J; bases unmatched to any gene: 9. Germline V gene sequence: CDR1 MDHEN, CDR2 SYDVKM. CDR3 in amino acids: CASSPMKGANQPQHF. DNA of the CDR3: TGTGCCAGCAGCCCCATGAAGGGGGCAAATCAGCCCCAGCATTTT. Variable domain in full (rest from reference TRBV28 and TRBJ1-5): DVKVTQSSRYLVKRTGEKVFLECVQDMDHENMFWYRQDPGLGLRLIYFSYDVKMKEKGDIPEGYSVSREKKERFSLILESASTNQTSMYLCASSPMKGANQPQHFGDGTRLSIL.

The rearrangement joins TRBV21-1 to TRBJ1-2; the D call of TRBD1 is as the table states it, not checked on the DNA. TRBV21-1 is tagged as a pseudogene. This CDR3 region has 14 residues. The CDR3 protein is CASSKDAGRGGYTF. Here the CDR3 DNA reads TGTGCCAGCAGCAAAGATGCAGGGCGTGGTGGCTACACCTTC.

This clone was detected only once. This sequence joins TRBV7-9 and TRBJ1-4; 10 bases map to TRBD1. With 3 bases clipped from V and 8 bases from J, the junction kept 6 bases outside the gene matches. Germline V gene lookup returns CDR1 SEHNR and CDR2 FQNEAQ (reference sequence). The CDR3 sequence is 15 residues long. The CDR3 here is CASSFDRGRIEKLFF. The DNA of the CDR3 is TGTGCCAGCAGCTTTGACAGGGGGCGGATAGAAAAACTGTTTTTT.

The count of this clone is one. The rearrangement joins TRBV5-6 to TRBJ1-2; D perhaps matches TRBD1 (5 bases). The germline V gene encodes CDR1 SGHDT and CDR2 YYEEEE. Trimming removed 1 base at V and 7 bases at J, with 14 bases between. The CDR3 loop spans 14 amino acids. DNA for the CDR3: TGTGCCAGCAGCTTGCTCAGGGCTTTAATTGGCTACACCTTC. Translated: CASSLLRALIGYTF.

The chain links TRBV14 to TRBJ2-6, with a tentative D call TRBD2 (6 bases). Germline CDR1 is SGHDN and CDR2 is FVKESK. The V and J ends lost 1 base and 3 bases respectively, with 13 bases between them. CDR3 length: 17 amino acids. The CDR3, as DNA: TGTGCCAGCAGCCAAGTAAGGAGGGGCTTTGGGGCCAACGTCCTGACTTTC. This gives the protein CASSQVRRGFGANVLTF.

The chain recombines TRBV18 with TRBJ1-1; 11 bases are a match to TRBD1. The ends lost 3 bases at V and 4 bases at J; junction bases unmatched: 10. Germline CDR1 and CDR2: KGHSH and LQKENI. The CDR3 has 17 amino acids. CDR3 residues: CASSPGDRGFWATEAFF. As DNA, the CDR3 is TGTGCCAGCTCACCTGGGGACAGGGGGTTTTGGGCCACTGAAGCTTTCTTT.

This sequence joins TRBV27 and TRBJ1-4; 12 bases map to TRBD1. Germline CDR1 MNHEY, CDR2 SMNVEV (reference sequence). V dropped 4 bases and J dropped 8; count of bases not matched to a gene: 8. The CDR3 length is 16 residues. Here the CDR3 DNA reads TGTGCCAGCAGTTCCGGGACAGGGGGCAGAAGGGAAAAACTGTTTTTT. This encodes CASSSGTGGRREKLFF.

In its sample, this clone was seen a few times. The gene calls are TRBV7-3 and TRBJ2-1, with 15 bases fitting TRBD2. In germline, CDR1 is SGHTA, CDR2 FQGTGA. This CDR3 spans 16 amino acids. J lost 10 bases, V lost 5 bases, and 9 bases had no gene match. The CDR3 coding sequence is TGTGCCAGCAGCCGCCGGACTAGCGGGAGGGCCGAGGAGCAGTTCTTC. Translating it yields CASSRRTSGRAEEQFF.

The chain couples TRBV6-6 to TRBJ1-2, with D possibly TRBD1 on 5 matching bases. CDR1 MNHNY and CDR2 SVGAGI come from the germline V gene (reference sequence). V lost 5 bases, J lost 6 bases, and 16 bases lay in between. CDR3 length equals 14 residues. Here the CDR3 DNA reads TGTGCCAGCAGTCCCTGGGGGGAGGTAAATGGCTACACCTTC. Protein: CASSPWGEVNGYTF.

The CDR3 region has the DNA TGCAGCGCAACAGGGACCTCCTCTGGTGGCTACACCTTC. It yields the protein CSATGTSSGGYTF. This chain connects TRBV29-1 to TRBJ1-2; maybe TRBD1 (6 bases). Germline V gene data show CDR1 as SQVTM and CDR2 as ANQGSEA. The CDR3 has 13 amino acids. The V and J ends lost 7 bases and 7 bases respectively, with 19 bases between them.

This sequence joins TRBV4-1 and TRBJ1-1, with 7 bases fitting TRBD1. This CDR3 comprises 17 residues. The V gene's germline CDR1 is MGHRA and CDR2 YSYEKL. The ends lost 1 base at V and 3 bases at J; junction bases unmatched: 11. CDR3 DNA sequence: TGCGCCAGCAGCCAAGGAGAAGGGGGCGCGAGGGACACTGAAGCTTTCTTT. Protein: CASSQGEGGARDTEAFF.

The gene calls are TRBV6-1 and TRBJ2-7; TRBD2 matches at 10 bases. Germline assignment: CDR1 MNHNS and CDR2 SASEGT. Losses at the gene ends were 3 bases for V and 2 bases for J; bases not matched to a gene: 4. The length of the CDR3 is 15 residues. The CDR3 DNA sequence: TGTGCCAGCAGTGAGCCGGGACTAGCGACCTACGAGCAGTACTTC. Translating gives CASSEPGLATYEQYF.

This chain uses TRBV19 with TRBJ1-5; D is undetermined. Germline CDR1 LNHDA, CDR2 SQIVND (reference sequence). The CDR3 contains 15 residues. V shed 1 base and J shed 3 bases, with 10 bases lying between them. The DNA of the CDR3 is TGTGCCAGTAGTATAGGCGGGGTCGACAATCAGCCCCAGCATTTT. Translation: CASSIGGVDNQPQHF.

In its sample, this clone was seen a few times. The chain combines TRBV5-1 with TRBJ1-4, with D tentatively TRBD1 (5 bases). V was pared by 0 bases and J by 7 bases, with 13 bases between. This CDR3 has 15 amino acids. The germline CDR1 and CDR2 sequences are SGHRS and YFSETQ. The DNA for the CDR3 is TGCGCCAGCAGCTTGGCCCCAGGGTTTGGTGAAAAACTGTTTTTT. Translating gives CASSLAPGFGEKLFF.

The chain is built from TRBV27 and TRBJ2-7, with D perhaps TRBD2 (6 bases). The CDR3 has 13 residues. From germline, CDR1 is MNHEY and CDR2 SMNVEV (reference sequence). V lost 3 bases and J lost 5, with 11 bases in between. The CDR3 nucleotides are TGTGCCAGCAGTTTTTGGGGGGAGAACGAGCAGTACTTC. This encodes CASSFWGENEQYF.

The rearrangement joins TRBV7-9 to TRBJ2-7; TRBD2 might be the D (5 bases). Looked up from germline, CDR1 is SEHNR and CDR2 is FQNEAQ (reference sequence). The V and J ends lost 1 base and 7 bases respectively, with 17 bases between them. The CDR3 totals 15 residues. CDR3 region: CASSLVGSLSGEQYF. The CDR3 DNA is TGTGCCAGCAGCTTAGTTGGTTCCCTGTCGGGGGAGCAGTACTTC.

The CDR3: CAITEGGAGQPQHF. CDR3 DNA sequence: TGTGCCATCACGGAGGGGGGGGCTGGGCAGCCCCAGCATTTT. V usage is TRBV10-3 and J usage is TRBJ1-5, with D perhaps TRBD1 (6 bases). The CDR3 covers 14 residues. The ends were cut back, 7 bases at V and 7 bases at J, with 17 bases in the middle. The germline V gene has CDR1 ENHRY and CDR2 SYGVKD.

The sample holds one count of this clone. This sequence joins TRBV7-2 and TRBJ1-2, with 8 bases identical to TRBD1. V dropped 3 bases and J dropped 8; count of bases not matched to a gene: 8. From germline, CDR1 is SGHTA and CDR2 FQGNSA. The CDR3 sequence is 14 residues long. Written as DNA, the CDR3 is TGTGCCAGCAGCTTGGCTGGACAGGGTCAGGGCTACACCTTC. Translated, it gives CASSLAGQGQGYTF.

The gene calls are TRBV2 and TRBJ2-1; 11 positions match TRBD2. This CDR3 region has 17 residues. Trimming cost V 7 bases and J 6 bases; bases outside gene matches: 14. CDR1 is SNHLY, CDR2 FYNNEI, per germline. CDR3 protein: CASKELAGGPFLNEQFF. CDR3 DNA: TGTGCCAGCAAAGAGTTAGCGGGGGGGCCATTTCTCAATGAGCAGTTCTTC.

The CDR3 coding sequence is TGTGCCAGCAGTTTGGCATGGGACAGCTACGAGCAGTACTTC. This codes for CASSLAWDSYEQYF. The chain recombines TRBV27 with TRBJ2-7; the match to TRBD1 covers 7 bases. CDR3 length: 14 residues. CDR1 and CDR2 from the germline V gene are MNHEY and SMNVEV (reference sequence). The V and J ends lost 3 bases and 3 bases, in that order; junction bases with no gene match: 5.